In this sample, the clone carrying this TCR beta chain turned up a few times. A sample-barcoded 5' primer and a J-beta primer mix were used in a second PCR of roughly 7 to 11 cycles. TCRdb independently ran MiXCR on the 5' RACE reads; one entry per CDR3 protein. The repertoire holds some 1.4 million distinct CDR3 sequences, with 42% as singletons. The data belong to a study of blood T cells in healthy people across ages. Germline CDR1 is SGHAT and CDR2 is FQDESV (reference sequence). CDR3 length equals 19 residues. This receptor was identified in a woman aged 18-29 years in good health. The sample was blood. This chain links TRBV11-1 with TRBJ2-4; TRBD2 agrees at 11 bases. The better agreement between TRBJ2-5 and the DNA end casts doubt on the J call. The CDR3 sequence is CASSTGLAGDRKNRETQYF. DNA of the CDR3: TGTGCCAGCAGCACCGGACTAGCGGGTGACAGGAAGAACAGAGAGACCCAGTACTTC.